These T cell receptor beta chains were read from a single sample in a study of T cell repertoires in cytomegalovirus infection. TCRdb passed the reads through MiXCR, listing each CDR3 protein once. The profile shows some 440,000 distinct CDR3 sequences, 30% to 40% of them singletons. Sequencing was done on a sample of PBMCs. Receptor source: a human donor in good health (CMV status not recorded). Some clones in this sample may be carry-over from other donors' samples. The CDR3 runs from the conserved cysteine through the conserved F or W. A D gene is named only where the DNA matches it firmly. Not every row has a clone size; where given, it reads once, few, many or a size class.

V gene,CDR3 length,D gene,J gene,clone size,CDR3 protein,CDR3 DNA
TRBV7-2,15,NA,TRBJ1-4,many,CASSSALGANEKLFF,TGTGCCAGCAGCTCCGCTCTGGGGGCTAATGAAAAACTGTTTTTT
TRBV6-1,12,NA,TRBJ1-2,few,CASSGANYGYTF,TGTGCCAGCAGTGGGGCTAACTATGGCTACACCTTC
TRBV12-3/TRBV12-4,14,TRBD2,TRBJ2-7,few,CASRLRGGAYEQYF,TGTGCCAGCAGATTGCGGGGGGGGGCCTACGAGCAGTACTTC
TRBV25-1,15,NA,TRBJ2-5,NA,CASRPGRAVRETQYF,TGTGCCAGCAGACCGGGACGGGCGGTTCGAGAGACCCAGTACTTC
TRBV6-5,11,NA,TRBJ1-1,NA,CASDSGTEAFF,TGTGCCAGCGACTCCGGGACTGAAGCTTTCTTT
TRBV7-2,16,TRBD1,TRBJ1-2,few,CASSLGVGQGLDGYTF,TGTGCCAGCAGCTTAGGGGTCGGACAGGGGCTAGATGGCTACACCTTC
TRBV28,12,TRBD1,TRBJ2-5,few,CASSRQGETQYF,TGTGCCAGCAGTCGACAGGGGGAGACCCAGTACTTC
TRBV15,16,NA,TRBJ1-5,NA,CATRSRREARERPQHF,TGTGCCACCAGGTCTAGGAGGGAAGCTAGGGAGCGGCCCCAGCATTTT
TRBV28,12,NA,TRBJ2-7,few,CASSFRGIEQYF,TGTGCCAGCAGTTTCCGGGGGATCGAGCAGTACTTC
TRBV3-1,14,NA,TRBJ2-5,NA,CASSPGNDQETQYF,TGTGCCAGCAGCCCTGGGAATGACCAAGAGACCCAGTACTTC
TRBV19,14,NA,TRBJ2-3,few,CASSIVGDGDTQYF,TGTGCCAGTAGTATAGTTGGGGACGGAGATACGCAGTATTTT